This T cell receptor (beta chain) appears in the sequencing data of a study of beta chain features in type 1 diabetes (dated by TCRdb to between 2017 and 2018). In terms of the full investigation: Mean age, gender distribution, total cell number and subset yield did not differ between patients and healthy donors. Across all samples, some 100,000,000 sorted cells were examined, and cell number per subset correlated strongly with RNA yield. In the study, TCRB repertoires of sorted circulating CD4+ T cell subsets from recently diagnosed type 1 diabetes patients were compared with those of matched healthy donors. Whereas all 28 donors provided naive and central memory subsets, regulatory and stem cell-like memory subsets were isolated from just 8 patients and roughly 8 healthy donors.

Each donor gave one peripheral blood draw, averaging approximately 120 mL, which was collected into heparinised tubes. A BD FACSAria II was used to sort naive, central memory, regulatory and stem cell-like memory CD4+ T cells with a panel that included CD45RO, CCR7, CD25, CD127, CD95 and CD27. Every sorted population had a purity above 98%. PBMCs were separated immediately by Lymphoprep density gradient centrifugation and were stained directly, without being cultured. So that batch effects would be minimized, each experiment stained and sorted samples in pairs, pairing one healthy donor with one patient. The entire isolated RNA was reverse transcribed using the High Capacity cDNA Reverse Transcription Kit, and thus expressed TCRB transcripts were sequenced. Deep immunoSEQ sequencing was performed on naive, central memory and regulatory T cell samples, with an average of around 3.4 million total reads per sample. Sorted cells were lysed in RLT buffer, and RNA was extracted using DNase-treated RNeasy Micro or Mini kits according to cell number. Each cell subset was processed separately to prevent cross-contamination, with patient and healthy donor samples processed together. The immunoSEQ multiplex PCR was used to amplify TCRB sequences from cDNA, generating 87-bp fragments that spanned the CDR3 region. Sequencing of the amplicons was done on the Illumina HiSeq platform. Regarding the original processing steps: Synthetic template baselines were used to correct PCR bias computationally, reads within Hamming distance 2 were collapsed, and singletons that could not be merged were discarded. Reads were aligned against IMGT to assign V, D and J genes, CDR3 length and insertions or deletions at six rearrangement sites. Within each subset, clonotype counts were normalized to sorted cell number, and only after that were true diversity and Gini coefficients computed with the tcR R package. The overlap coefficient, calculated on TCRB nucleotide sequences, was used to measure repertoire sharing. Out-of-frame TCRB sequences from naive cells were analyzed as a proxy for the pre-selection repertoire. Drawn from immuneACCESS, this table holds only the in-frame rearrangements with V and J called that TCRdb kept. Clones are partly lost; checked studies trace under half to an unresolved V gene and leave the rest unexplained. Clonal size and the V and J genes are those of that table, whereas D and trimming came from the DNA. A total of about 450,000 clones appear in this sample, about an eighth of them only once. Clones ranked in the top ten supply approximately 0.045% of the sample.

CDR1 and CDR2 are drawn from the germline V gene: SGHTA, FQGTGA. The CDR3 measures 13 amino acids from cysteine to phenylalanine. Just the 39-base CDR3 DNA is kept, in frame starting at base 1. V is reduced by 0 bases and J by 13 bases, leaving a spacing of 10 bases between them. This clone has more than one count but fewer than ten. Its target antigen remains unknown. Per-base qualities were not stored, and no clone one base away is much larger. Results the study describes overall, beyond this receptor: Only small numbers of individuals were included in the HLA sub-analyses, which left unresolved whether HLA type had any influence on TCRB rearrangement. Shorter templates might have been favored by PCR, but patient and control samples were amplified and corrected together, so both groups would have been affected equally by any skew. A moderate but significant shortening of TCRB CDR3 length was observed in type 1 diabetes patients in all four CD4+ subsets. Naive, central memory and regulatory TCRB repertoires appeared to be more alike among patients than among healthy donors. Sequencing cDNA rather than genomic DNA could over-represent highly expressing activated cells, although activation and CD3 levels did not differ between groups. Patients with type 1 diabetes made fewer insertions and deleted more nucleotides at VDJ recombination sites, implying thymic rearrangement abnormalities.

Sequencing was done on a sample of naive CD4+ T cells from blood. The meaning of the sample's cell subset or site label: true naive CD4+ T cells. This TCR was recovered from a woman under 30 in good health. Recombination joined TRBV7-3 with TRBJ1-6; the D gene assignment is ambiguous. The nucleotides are TGTGCCAGCAGCTTAACCCGACCGGATCCCCTCCACTTT. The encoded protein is CASSLTRPDPLHF. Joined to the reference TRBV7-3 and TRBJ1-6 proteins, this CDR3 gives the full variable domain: GAGVSQTPSNKVTEKGKYVELRCDPISGHTALYWYRQSLGQGPEFLIYFQGTGAADDSGLPNDRFFAVRPEGSVSTLKIQRTERGDSAVYLCASSLTRPDPLHFGNGTRLTVT.